These 16 T cell receptor beta chains were all obtained from the same sample, sequenced in a study of cytomegalovirus exposure and HLA in healthy donors. Use of 60 Vbeta and 13 Jbeta primers characterized the PCR. TCRdb's copy holds only in-frame clones and misses some; the assay was immunoSEQ multiplex PCR. The sample carries 120,000 to 150,000 clones, roughly three quarters recorded once. Material for sequencing was PBMCs. The receptors were gathered from a woman aged 40-49 years in good health and CMV-seronegative.

The CDR3 sequence: CASTFQGGYGYTF. The CDR3 nucleotides read TGTGCCAGCACCTTCCAAGGAGGCTATGGCTACACCTTC. V gene TRBV6-1 combines with J gene TRBJ1-2; D gene unclear. V was trimmed by 7 bases and J by 4 bases, leaving 13 bases between them. Germline V gives CDR1 MNHNS, CDR2 SASEGT. The CDR3 is 13 amino acids.

As for this clone: The same CDR3 is also encoded by other DNA sequences in this sample. The chain employs TRBV19 and TRBJ2-7; 7 nucleotides line up with TRBD1. This CDR3 comprises 14 residues. V trimming: 1 base; J trimming: 2 bases; junction bases outside the gene matches: 2. The germline V gene encodes CDR1 LNHDA and CDR2 SQIVND (reference sequence). This CDR3 reads CASSIGTGAYEQYF. The CDR3 DNA reads TGTGCCAGTAGTATAGGGACAGGCGCCTACGAGCAGTACTTC.

V usage is TRBV6-1 and J usage is TRBJ2-5; TRBD2 aligns across 10 bases. With V trimmed by 5 bases and J by 5 bases, 5 bases remained unmatched. This CDR3 is built from 14 residues. CDR1 and CDR2 (germline): MNHNS, SASEGT. CDR3 residues: CASSSPGLAETQYF. The CDR3 DNA is TGTGCCAGCAGTTCACCGGGACTAGCGGAGACCCAGTACTTC.

This chain joins TRBV7-8 and TRBJ2-5; TRBD2 agrees at 11 bases. Per germline, CDR1 SGHVS and CDR2 FQNEAQ. Trimming took 5 bases from V and 2 from J; bases not matched to a gene: 4. The CDR3 is 15 residues long. CDR3 loop: CASSLGTSGQETQYF. In DNA, the CDR3 is TGTGCCAGCAGCCTTGGGACTAGCGGACAAGAGACCCAGTACTTC.

The V call is TRBV28, the J call TRBJ1-4; D may be TRBD1 (5 bases). V lost 3 bases, J lost 7 bases, and 12 bases lay in between. This CDR3 comprises 14 residues. CDR1 MDHEN and CDR2 SYDVKM come from the germline V gene. CDR3 in amino acids: CASSLRGFFEKLFF. The CDR3, as DNA: TGTGCCAGCAGTTTGCGGGGGTTTTTTGAAAAACTGTTTTTT.

The rearrangement links TRBV13 to TRBJ1-6, with D maybe TRBD1 (6 bases). CDR3 length: 13 residues. Germline loops: CDR1 PRHDT, CDR2 FYEKMQ (reference sequence). V gave up 5 bases and J gave up 9 bases, with 11 bases separating them. CDR3 in amino acids: CASSTRQVSPLHF. The DNA for the CDR3 is TGTGCCAGCAGCACCAGACAGGTTTCACCCCTCCACTTT.

The V gene is TRBV11-2, the J gene TRBJ2-7; D gene uncertain. V was shortened by 5 bases and J by 9 bases, with 11 bases between the two germline ends. The CDR3 runs 11 residues. Germline V CDR1 and CDR2: SGHAT, FQNNGV. CDR3 in DNA: TGTGCCAGCAGCGCCTCCCCGGTGCAGTACTTC. This gives the protein CASSASPVQYF.

The J gene is TRBJ2-2, the V gene TRBV9, with D perhaps matching TRBD2 (6 bases). CDR1 and CDR2 (germline): SGDLS, YYNGEE. Deletions cut 5 bases from V and 5 bases from J, with 16 bases between. The CDR3 covers 15 residues. This CDR3 reads CASSGGNPLTGELFF. CDR3 nucleotide sequence: TGTGCCAGCAGTGGAGGGAACCCTCTTACCGGGGAGCTGTTTTTT.

Only a few counts were recorded for this clone. Compared with germline, one end of the junction differs, possibly owing to a read error. V gene TRBV7-9 combines with J gene TRBJ1-2; D perhaps matches TRBD1 (5 bases). The germline CDR1 and CDR2 sequences are SEHNR and FQNEAQ (reference sequence). CDR3 size: 15 residues. DNA for the CDR3: TGTGCCAGCAACTTAGGGGTGGCAGGGAACTATGGCTACACCTTC. Translation: CASNLGVAGNYGYTF.

The CDR3 sequence is CASSESSSPMAGELFF. CDR3 sequence (DNA): TGTGCCAGCAGCGAAAGTAGCTCCCCCATGGCCGGGGAGCTGTTTTTT. This sequence joins TRBV7-6 and TRBJ2-2; the D is unclear. V gave up 5 bases and J gave up 6 bases, with 19 bases separating them. This CDR3 spans 16 amino acids. Germline CDR1 SGHVS, CDR2 FNYEAQ.

The chain is built from TRBV18 and TRBJ2-1; TRBD2 matches 11 bases. V shed 3 bases, J shed 4 bases, and the junction held 2 bases outside the gene matches. This CDR3 contains 15 residues. Germline V gene lookup returns CDR1 KGHSH and CDR2 LQKENI. Here the CDR3 reads CASSPGTSGYNEQFF. The CDR3 coding sequence is TGTGCCAGCTCACCCGGGACTAGCGGATACAATGAGCAGTTCTTC.

The chain couples TRBV5-4 to TRBJ2-3, with a tentative D call TRBD1 (6 bases). The V and J ends lost 5 bases and 2 bases respectively, with 15 bases between them. Germline V CDR1 and CDR2: SGHNT, YYREEE (reference sequence). The CDR3 is made up of 15 amino acids. In nucleotides, the CDR3 is TGTGCCAGCAGTTCTGGACAGACGGACACAGATACGCAGTATTTT. Residues: CASSSGQTDTDTQYF.

The J gene is TRBJ2-7, the V gene TRBV28, with 7 bases identical to TRBD2. Trimming took 1 base from V and 5 from J; bases not matched to a gene: 8. This CDR3 contains 15 residues. Germline loops: CDR1 MDHEN, CDR2 SYDVKM. The CDR3 region is CASSLFGGGFNEQYF. The CDR3 nucleotides read TGTGCCAGCAGTTTATTCGGGGGAGGGTTTAACGAGCAGTACTTC. The full variable domain, with the rest looked up from reference TRBV28 and TRBJ2-7, is DVKVTQSSRYLVKRTGEKVFLECVQDMDHENMFWYRQDPGLGLRLIYFSYDVKMKEKGDIPEGYSVSREKKERFSLILESASTNQTSMYLCASSLFGGGFNEQYFGPGTRLTVT.

The chain is built from TRBV16 and TRBJ1-5, with 8 bases lining up with TRBD1. The CDR3 spans 16 residues. CDR1 is KGHSY and CDR2 is FQNENV in the germline V gene. Losses at the gene ends were 0 bases for V and 0 bases for J; bases not matched to a gene: 1. CDR3 nucleotide sequence: TGTGCCAGCAGCCAATCTGACAGGGGTAGCAATCAGCCCCAGCATTTT. Protein sequence: CASSQSDRGSNQPQHF.

The CDR3 region is CASSRPGTGTNYGYTF. CDR3 sequence (DNA): TGTGCCAGCAGTCGACCCGGGACAGGGACAAACTATGGCTACACCTTC. The chain couples TRBV7-9 to TRBJ1-2, with 9 bases matching TRBD1. CDR1 is SEHNR, CDR2 FQNEAQ, per germline (reference sequence). This CDR3 has 16 amino acids. Trimming removed 6 bases from V and 2 bases from J; junction bases left unmatched: 10.

This clone appeared a few times. The rearrangement links TRBV19 to TRBJ2-7, with TRBD2 matching 8 bases. CDR3 length equals 13 residues. V gave up 4 bases and J gave up 5 bases; unmatched junction bases: 4. In germline, CDR1 is LNHDA, CDR2 SQIVND (reference sequence). The CDR3 loop reads CASSTTSDHEQYF. CDR3 in DNA: TGTGCCAGTAGTACGACTAGCGACCACGAGCAGTACTTC.